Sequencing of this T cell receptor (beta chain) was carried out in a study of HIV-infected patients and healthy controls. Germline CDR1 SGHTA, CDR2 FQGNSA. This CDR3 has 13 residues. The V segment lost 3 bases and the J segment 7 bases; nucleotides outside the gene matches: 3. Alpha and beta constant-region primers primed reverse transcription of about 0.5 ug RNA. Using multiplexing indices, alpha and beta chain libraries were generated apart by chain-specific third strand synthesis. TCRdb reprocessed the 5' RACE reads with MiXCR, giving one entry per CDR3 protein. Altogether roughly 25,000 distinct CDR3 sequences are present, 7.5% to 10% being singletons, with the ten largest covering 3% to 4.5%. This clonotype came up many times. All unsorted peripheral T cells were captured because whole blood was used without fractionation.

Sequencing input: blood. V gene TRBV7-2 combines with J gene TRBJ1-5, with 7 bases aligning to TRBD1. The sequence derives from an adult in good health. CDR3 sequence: CASSFDRDQPQHF. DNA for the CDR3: TGTGCCAGCAGCTTTGACAGGGACCAGCCCCAGCATTTT.